The 20 T cell receptor beta chains below were found in one sample sequenced in a study of blood T cell repertoires in COVID-19. Measured with immunoSEQ multiplex PCR; TCRdb has only the in-frame clones, and not every one. The sample records about 170,000 clones, approximately 86% being singletons. Sequenced: peripheral blood. The receptors here all came from a man in his 70s with acute or convalescent COVID-19.

The rearrangement joins TRBV28 to TRBJ1-5, with 8 positions matching TRBD1. The CDR3 contains 16 residues. Germline V gene lookup returns CDR1 MDHEN and CDR2 SYDVKM. V was clipped by 3 bases and J by 2 bases; unmatched bases: 6. In DNA form, the CDR3 reads TGTGCCAGCAGTTTCCGGACAGGGAGGGGCAATCAGCCCCAGCATTTT. This sequence encodes CASSFRTGRGNQPQHF.

The CDR3 DNA reads TGTGCCAGCAGCCCTGGACTGGAACGCCACTACGAGCAGTACTTC. Protein product: CASSPGLERHYEQYF. The gene calls are TRBV4-2 and TRBJ2-7, with D tentatively TRBD2 (5 bases). Trimming removed 4 bases at V and 3 bases at J, with 16 bases between. The CDR3 runs to 15 residues. CDR1 is LGHNA and CDR2 is YNFKEQ in the germline V gene.

V and J are TRBV7-3 and TRBJ1-1; 8 bases agree with TRBD1. Per germline, CDR1 SGHTA and CDR2 FQGTGA. CDR3 length equals 13 residues. With 5 bases clipped from V and 7 bases from J, the junction kept 6 bases outside the gene matches. The CDR3 loop is CASSPTGAGEAFF. The CDR3 DNA sequence: TGTGCCAGCAGCCCGACAGGGGCCGGTGAAGCTTTCTTT.

The chain combines TRBV7-9 with TRBJ1-1; no clear D gene. The CDR3 consists of 17 residues. Germline CDR1 and CDR2: SEHNR and FQNEAQ (reference sequence). V was trimmed by 2 bases and J by 4 bases, leaving 20 bases between them. The CDR3 reads CASSLFPPPEAATEAFF. The CDR3, as DNA: TGTGCCAGCAGCTTATTCCCCCCACCGGAGGCAGCCACTGAAGCTTTCTTT.

The gene calls are TRBV6-2 or TRBV6-3 and TRBJ2-1, with a tentative D call TRBD2 (6 bases). V lost 3 bases to trimming and J lost 0 bases, with 15 bases between them. The length of the CDR3 is 17 residues. Germline loops: CDR1 MNHEY, CDR2 SVGEGT. The CDR3 nucleotides are TGTGCCAGCAGTTATCTGCGCGGGACCCGCTCCTACAATGAGCAGTTCTTC. The encoded protein is CASSYLRGTRSYNEQFF.

This clone appeared a few times. The chain uses TRBV21-1 and TRBJ2-1; TRBD1 was called by the table and not checked on the DNA. TRBV21-1 is annotated as a pseudogene. The CDR3 spans 14 residues. The CDR3 sequence: CASNYQGSYNEQFF. Written as DNA, the CDR3 is TGTGCCAGCAACTATCAGGGCTCCTACAATGAGCAGTTCTTC.

The CDR3, as DNA: TGTGCCACCAGCAGAGTCGTACAGGGGCCCAATGAGCAGTTCTTC. Its translation: CATSRVVQGPNEQFF. The chain uses TRBV15 and TRBJ2-1; 7 bases line up with TRBD1. Germline V gives CDR1 LNHNV, CDR2 YYDKDF (reference sequence). V shed 1 base and J 6 bases; nucleotides not matched to a gene: 6. The CDR3 has 15 amino acids.

This chain uses TRBV6-4 with TRBJ1-5; possible D gene TRBD1, 5 bases. V shed 2 bases and J shed 5 bases, with 13 bases lying between them. In germline, CDR1 is MRHNA, CDR2 SNTAGT. The CDR3 extends over 15 amino acids. Here the CDR3 reads CASSDVWGGDQPQHF. DNA of the CDR3: TGTGCCAGCAGTGACGTTTGGGGGGGGGATCAGCCCCAGCATTTT.

This rearrangement joins TRBV12-3 or TRBV12-4 to TRBJ2-5; D perhaps matches TRBD1 (5 bases). V was cut by 4 bases and J by 0 bases, with 6 bases left in between. The CDR3 runs 13 residues. Here the CDR3 reads CASSSGNQETQYF. The CDR3 DNA follows: TGTGCCAGCAGTTCAGGGAACCAAGAGACCCAGTACTTC.

The genes are TRBV24-1 and TRBJ1-1; D not resolved. Deletions cut 3 bases from V and 0 bases from J, with 10 bases between. Germline V CDR1 and CDR2: KGHDR, SFDVKD. The CDR3 is 15 amino acids. Here the CDR3 reads CATSDNRDMNTEAFF. CDR3 DNA: TGTGCCACCAGTGATAATAGAGACATGAACACTGAAGCTTTCTTT.

This sequence joins TRBV29-1 and TRBJ1-2; TRBD1 is a possible D gene (6 bases). Germline V CDR1 and CDR2: SQVTM, ANQGSEA. This CDR3 has 14 amino acids. Between the trimmed V and J ends, which lost 4 bases and 3 bases, there was a span of 15 bases. CDR3 sequence: CSVGQATRDYGYTF. DNA for the CDR3: TGCAGCGTTGGACAGGCCACTAGGGACTATGGCTACACCTTC.

The V gene is TRBV28, the J gene TRBJ2-1; TRBD2 aligns across 7 bases. Germline loops: CDR1 MDHEN, CDR2 SYDVKM. The CDR3 consists of 12 residues. Germline trimming cut 8 bases from V and 4 bases from J; bases unmatched to any gene: 2. CDR3 in DNA: TGTGCCAGCTGGCGGGGGTACAATGAGCAGTTCTTC. This gives the protein CASWRGYNEQFF.

This clone was seen only a few times. This chain uses TRBV6-5 with TRBJ2-7; D remains unclear. CDR3 size: 16 residues. Germline loops: CDR1 MNHEY, CDR2 SVGAGI. Trimming stripped 0 bases from V and 4 bases from J, with 16 bases between. The CDR3 reads CASSYSPGSDVYEQYF. The CDR3 DNA follows: TGTGCCAGCAGTTACTCGCCGGGTTCTGACGTGTACGAGCAGTACTTC.

This chain connects TRBV7-9 to TRBJ2-1; 11 bases fit TRBD2. Looked up from germline, CDR1 is SEHNR and CDR2 is FQNEAQ (reference sequence). The CDR3 contains 15 residues. J gave up 4 bases and V 5 bases, and 4 bases lay outside the gene matches. CDR3 in DNA: TGTGCCAGCAGCCCGGGACTAGCGGTTTACAATGAGCAGTTCTTC. Translated, it gives CASSPGLAVYNEQFF.

The CDR3 spells CASSLEPSGYTDTQYF. The CDR3 DNA sequence: TGTGCCAGCAGCTTAGAGCCTAGCGGGTACACAGATACGCAGTATTTT. The gene calls are TRBV7-8 and TRBJ2-3; TRBD2 aligns across 8 bases. After removal of 1 base from V and 2 bases from J, the junction contained 5 bases not matched to a gene. CDR3 length: 16 residues. Looked up from germline, CDR1 is SGHVS and CDR2 is FQNEAQ.

Details on this clone: The germline gene is not matched at one end of the junction; a read error may be the cause. V gene TRBV7-7 combines with J gene TRBJ1-6; possibly TRBD1 for D (5 bases). This CDR3 region has 15 residues. Germline V gene sequence: CDR1 SSHAT, CDR2 FNYEAQ (reference sequence). The CDR3 loop is CASSLTGPRNSPLHF. The CDR3, as DNA: TGTGCTAGCAGTTTAACAGGTCCTAGAAATTCACCCCTCCACTTT.

The chain joins TRBV15 to TRBJ1-5; unclear D gene. The V end was cut by 1 base, the J end by 7 bases, with 14 bases between. Germline values: CDR1 LNHNV, CDR2 YYDKDF (reference sequence). CDR3 length: 15 amino acids. The CDR3 nucleotides are TGTGCCACCAGCAGAGGACGTCCCGGGGAACAGCCCCAGCATTTT. Its translation: CATSRGRPGEQPQHF.

This clone came up once. The chain couples TRBV4-1 to TRBJ2-7, with 9 bases matching TRBD2. Trimming removed 3 bases from V and 4 bases from J; junction bases left unmatched: 7. The CDR3 spans 15 residues. Germline CDR1 reads MGHRA; CDR2 reads YSYEKL. The CDR3 loop is CASSQQGLANYEQYF. Here the CDR3 DNA reads TGCGCCAGCAGCCAGCAGGGACTAGCTAATTACGAGCAGTACTTC.

The V call is TRBV7-3, the J call TRBJ2-3; perhaps TRBD1 as D (6 bases). V lost 3 bases and J lost 1, with 14 bases in between. Germline lookup yields CDR1 SGHTA and CDR2 FQGTGA. The length of the CDR3 is 16 residues. The CDR3 DNA follows: TGTGCCAGCAGCTTGGGGGCGAATCCGGGCACAGATACGCAGTATTTT. It translates to CASSLGANPGTDTQYF.

The rearrangement uses TRBV9 and TRBJ2-7; possible D gene TRBD2, 6 bases. The V gene lost 0 bases and the J gene lost 6 bases, with 13 bases spanning the gap. Germline CDR1 reads SGDLS; CDR2 reads YYNGEE. The CDR3 length is 14 residues. CDR3 loop: CASSVASQGGEQYF. As DNA, the CDR3 is TGTGCCAGCAGCGTAGCTTCGCAGGGAGGCGAGCAGTACTTC. Combining the CDR3 with reference TRBV9 and TRBJ2-7 gives the whole variable domain DSGVTQTPKHLITATGQRVTLRCSPRSGDLSVYWYQQSLDQGLQFLIQYYNGEERAKGNILERFSAQQFPDLHSELNLSSLELGDSALYFCASSVASQGGEQYFGPGTRLTVT.